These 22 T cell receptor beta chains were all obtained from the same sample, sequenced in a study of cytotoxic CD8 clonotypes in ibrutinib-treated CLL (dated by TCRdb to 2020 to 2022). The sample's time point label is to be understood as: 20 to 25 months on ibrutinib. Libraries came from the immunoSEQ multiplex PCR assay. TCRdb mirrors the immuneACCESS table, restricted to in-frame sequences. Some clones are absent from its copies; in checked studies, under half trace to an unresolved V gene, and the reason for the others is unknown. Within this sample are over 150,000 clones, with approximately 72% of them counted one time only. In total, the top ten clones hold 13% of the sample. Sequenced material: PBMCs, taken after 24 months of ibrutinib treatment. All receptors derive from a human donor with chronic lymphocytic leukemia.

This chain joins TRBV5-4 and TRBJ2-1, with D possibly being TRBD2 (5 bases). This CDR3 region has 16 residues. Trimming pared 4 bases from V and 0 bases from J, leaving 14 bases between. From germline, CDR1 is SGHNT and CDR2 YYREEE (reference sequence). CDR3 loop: CASSMDGVDSYNEQFF. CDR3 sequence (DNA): TGTGCCAGCAGCATGGACGGGGTCGACTCCTACAATGAGCAGTTCTTC.

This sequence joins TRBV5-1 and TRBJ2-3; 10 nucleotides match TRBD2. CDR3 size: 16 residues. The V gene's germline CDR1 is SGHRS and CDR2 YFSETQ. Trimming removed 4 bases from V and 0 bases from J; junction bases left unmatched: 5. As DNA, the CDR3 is TGCGCCAGCAGCGAAGGGACTAGCGCTAGCACAGATACGCAGTATTTT. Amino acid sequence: CASSEGTSASTDTQYF.

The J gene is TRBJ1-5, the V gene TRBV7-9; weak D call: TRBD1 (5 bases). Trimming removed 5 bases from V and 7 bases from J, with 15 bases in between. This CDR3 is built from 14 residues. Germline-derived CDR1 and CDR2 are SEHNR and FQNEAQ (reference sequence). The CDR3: CASSGTPGEQPQHF. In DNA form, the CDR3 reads TGTGCCAGCAGCGGGACCCCTGGTGAACAGCCCCAGCATTTT.

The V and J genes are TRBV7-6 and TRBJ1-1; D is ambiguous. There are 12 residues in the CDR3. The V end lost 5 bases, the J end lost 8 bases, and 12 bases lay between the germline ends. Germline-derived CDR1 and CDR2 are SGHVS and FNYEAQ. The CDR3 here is CASSPSLPEAFF. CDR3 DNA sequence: TGTGCCAGCAGCCCTTCACTGCCAGAAGCTTTCTTT.

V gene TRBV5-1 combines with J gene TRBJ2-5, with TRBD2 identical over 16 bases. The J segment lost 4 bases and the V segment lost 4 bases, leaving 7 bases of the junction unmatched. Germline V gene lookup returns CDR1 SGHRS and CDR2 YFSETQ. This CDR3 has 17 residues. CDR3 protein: CASSLGLAGGSGETQYF. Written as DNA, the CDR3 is TGCGCCAGCAGCCTGGGACTAGCGGGAGGGTCTGGAGAGACCCAGTACTTC. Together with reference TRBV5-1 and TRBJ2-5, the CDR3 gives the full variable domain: KAGVTQTPRYLIKTRGQQVTLSCSPISGHRSVSWYQQTPGQGLQFLFEYFSETQRNKGNFPGRFSGRQFSNSRSEMNVSTLELGDSALYLCASSLGLAGGSGETQYFGPGTRLLVL.

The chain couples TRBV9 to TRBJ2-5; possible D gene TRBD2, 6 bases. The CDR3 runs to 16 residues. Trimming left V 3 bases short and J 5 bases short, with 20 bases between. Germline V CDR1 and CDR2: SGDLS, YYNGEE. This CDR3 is CASSAKGLPLWETQYF. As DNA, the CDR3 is TGTGCCAGCAGCGCCAAGGGACTCCCTCTGTGGGAGACCCAGTACTTC.

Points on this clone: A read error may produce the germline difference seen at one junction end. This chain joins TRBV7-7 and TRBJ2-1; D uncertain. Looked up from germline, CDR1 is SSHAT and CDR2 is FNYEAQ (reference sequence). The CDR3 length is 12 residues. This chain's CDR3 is CASSQGRSPKFF. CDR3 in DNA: TGTGCTAGCAGCCAAGGACGGTCCCCCAAATTCTTC.

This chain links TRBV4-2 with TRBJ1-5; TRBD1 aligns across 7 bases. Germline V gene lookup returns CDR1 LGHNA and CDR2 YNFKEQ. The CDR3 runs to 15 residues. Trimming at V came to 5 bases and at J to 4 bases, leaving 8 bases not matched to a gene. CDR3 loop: CASSSGTVTNQPQHF. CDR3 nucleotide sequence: TGTGCCAGCAGCTCCGGGACAGTCACTAATCAGCCCCAGCATTTT.

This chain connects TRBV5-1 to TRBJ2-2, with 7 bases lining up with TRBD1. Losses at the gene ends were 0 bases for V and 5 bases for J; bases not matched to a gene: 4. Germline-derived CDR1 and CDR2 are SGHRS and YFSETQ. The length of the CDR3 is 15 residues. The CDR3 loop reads CASSLVGGETGELFF. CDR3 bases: TGCGCCAGCAGCTTGGTAGGGGGCGAGACCGGGGAGCTGTTTTTT.

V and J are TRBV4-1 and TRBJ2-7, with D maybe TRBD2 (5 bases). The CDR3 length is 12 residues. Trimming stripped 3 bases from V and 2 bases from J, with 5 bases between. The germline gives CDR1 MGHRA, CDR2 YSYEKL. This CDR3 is CASSQGAYEQYF. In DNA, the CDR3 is TGCGCCAGCAGCCAGGGAGCCTACGAGCAGTACTTC.

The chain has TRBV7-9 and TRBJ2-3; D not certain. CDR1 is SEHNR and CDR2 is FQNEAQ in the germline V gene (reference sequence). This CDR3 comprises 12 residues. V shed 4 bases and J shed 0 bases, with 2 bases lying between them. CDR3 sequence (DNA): TGTGCCAGCAGCTACAGCACAGATACGCAGTATTTT. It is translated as CASSYSTDTQYF.

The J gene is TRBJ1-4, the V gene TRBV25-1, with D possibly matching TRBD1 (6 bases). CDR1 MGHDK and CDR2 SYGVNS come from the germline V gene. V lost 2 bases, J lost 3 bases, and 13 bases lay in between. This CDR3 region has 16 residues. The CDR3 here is CASSEASRGPNEKLFF. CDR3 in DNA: TGTGCCAGCAGTGAAGCTTCCAGGGGTCCTAATGAAAAACTGTTTTTT.

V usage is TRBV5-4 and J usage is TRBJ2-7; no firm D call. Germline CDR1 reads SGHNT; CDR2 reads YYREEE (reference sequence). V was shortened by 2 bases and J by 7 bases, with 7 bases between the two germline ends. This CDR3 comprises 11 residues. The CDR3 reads CASSFLGEQYF. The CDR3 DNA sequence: TGTGCCAGCAGCTTTTTAGGGGAGCAGTACTTC.

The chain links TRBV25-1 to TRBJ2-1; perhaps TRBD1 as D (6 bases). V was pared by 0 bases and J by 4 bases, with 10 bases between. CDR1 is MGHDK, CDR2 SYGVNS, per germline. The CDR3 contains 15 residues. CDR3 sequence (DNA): TGTGCCAGCAGTGAATATACAGGGCGGTACAATGAGCAGTTCTTC. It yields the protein CASSEYTGRYNEQFF.

CDR3 in amino acids: CASSLGGLGTDAYEQYF. The CDR3 DNA reads TGCGCCAGCAGCTTGGGGGGGCTCGGGACGGATGCCTACGAGCAGTACTTC. The V and J genes are TRBV5-1 and TRBJ2-7; TRBD1 might be the D (6 bases). Germline V gene data show CDR1 as SGHRS and CDR2 as YFSETQ. This CDR3 is built from 17 residues. V was clipped by 0 bases and J by 2 bases, with 18 bases between them.

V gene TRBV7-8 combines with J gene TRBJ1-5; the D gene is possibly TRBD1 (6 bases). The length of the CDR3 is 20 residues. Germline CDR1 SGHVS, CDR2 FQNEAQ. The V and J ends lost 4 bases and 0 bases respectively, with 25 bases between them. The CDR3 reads CASSSRVGDIRRYSNQPQHF. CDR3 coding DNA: TGTGCCAGCAGCTCCAGAGTGGGGGACATCAGGCGCTATAGCAATCAGCCCCAGCATTTT. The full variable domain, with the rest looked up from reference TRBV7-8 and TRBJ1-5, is GAGVSQSPRYKVAKRGQDVALRCDPISGHVSLFWYQQALGQGPEFLTYFQNEAQLDKSGLPSDRFFAERPEGSVSTLKIQRTQQEDSAVYLCASSSRVGDIRRYSNQPQHFGDGTRLSIL.

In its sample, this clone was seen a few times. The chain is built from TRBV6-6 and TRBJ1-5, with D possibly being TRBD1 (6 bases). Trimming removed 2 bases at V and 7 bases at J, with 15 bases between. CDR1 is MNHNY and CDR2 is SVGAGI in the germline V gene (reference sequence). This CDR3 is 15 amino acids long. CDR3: CASSYGAGVGQPQHF. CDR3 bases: TGTGCCAGCAGTTACGGGGCAGGGGTTGGGCAGCCCCAGCATTTT.

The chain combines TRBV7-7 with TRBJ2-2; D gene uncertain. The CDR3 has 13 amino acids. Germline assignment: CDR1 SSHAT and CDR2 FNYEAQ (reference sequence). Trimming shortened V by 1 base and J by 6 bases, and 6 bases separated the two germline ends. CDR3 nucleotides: TGTGCCAGCAGCTTAGGGGTCGCCGGGGAGCTGTTTTTT. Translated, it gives CASSLGVAGELFF. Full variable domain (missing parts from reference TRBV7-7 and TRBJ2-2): GAGVSQSPRYKVTKRGQDVTLRCDPISSHATLYWYQQALGQGPEFLTYFNYEAQPDKSGLPSDRFSAERPEGSISTLTIQRTEQRDSAMYRCASSLGVAGELFFGEGSRLTVL.

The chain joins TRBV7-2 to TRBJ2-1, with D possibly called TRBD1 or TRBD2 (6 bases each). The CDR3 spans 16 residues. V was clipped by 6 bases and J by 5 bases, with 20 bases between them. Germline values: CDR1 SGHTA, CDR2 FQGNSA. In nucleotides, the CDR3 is TGTGCCAGCAGAAGGGGGGTCCTTCAGGTGGACAATGAGCAGTTCTTC. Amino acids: CASRRGVLQVDNEQFF.

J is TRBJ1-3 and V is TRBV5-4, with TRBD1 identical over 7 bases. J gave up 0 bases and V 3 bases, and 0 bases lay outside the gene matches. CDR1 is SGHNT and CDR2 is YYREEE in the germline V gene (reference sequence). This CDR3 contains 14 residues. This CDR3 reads CASSWDSSGNTIYF. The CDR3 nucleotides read TGTGCCAGCAGCTGGGACAGCTCTGGAAACACCATATATTTT. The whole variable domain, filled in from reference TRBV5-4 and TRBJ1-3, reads ETGVTQSPTHLIKTRGQQVTLRCSSQSGHNTVSWYQQALGQGPQFIFQYYREEENGRGNFPPRFSGLQFPNYSSELNVNALELDDSALYLCASSWDSSGNTIYFGEGSWLTVV.

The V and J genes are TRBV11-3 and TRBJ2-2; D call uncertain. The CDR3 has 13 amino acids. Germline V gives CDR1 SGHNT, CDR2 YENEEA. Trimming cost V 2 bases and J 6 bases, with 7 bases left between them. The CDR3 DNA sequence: TGTGCCAGCAGCTTAAAGATGGCCGGGGAGCTGTTTTTT. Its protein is CASSLKMAGELFF.

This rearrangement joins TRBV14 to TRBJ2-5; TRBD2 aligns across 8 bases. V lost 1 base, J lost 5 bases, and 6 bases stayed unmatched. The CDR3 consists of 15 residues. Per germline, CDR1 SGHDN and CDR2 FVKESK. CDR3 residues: CASSQGAGVFETQYF. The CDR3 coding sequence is TGTGCCAGCAGCCAAGGAGCGGGAGTTTTTGAGACCCAGTACTTC.